This record covers a single T cell receptor beta chain. TCRdb fed the RT-PCR reads into MiXCR, producing one record per CDR3 protein. The profile covers hundreds of thousands of distinct CDR3 sequences, with 12% to 15% appearing a single time and roughly 3.9% taken by the ten largest. The V gene lost 0 bases and the J gene lost 4 bases, with 12 bases spanning the gap. CDR1 MNHEY and CDR2 SMNVEV come from the germline V gene (reference sequence). The CDR3 runs to 15 residues. This rearrangement joins TRBV27 to TRBJ1-1; D perhaps matches TRBD1 (6 bases). The origin of this receptor is a female donor in good health, serving as a healthy control. Material: memory CD4+ T cells from blood. CDR3 sequence: CASSLSGGDFTEAFF. The CDR3 DNA sequence: TGTGCCAGCAGTTTATCTGGGGGCGATTTCACTGAAGCTTTCTTT.